The 25 T cell receptor beta chains in this list originate from one sample, sequenced in a study of cytomegalovirus exposure and HLA in healthy donors. Researchers ran the PCR with 60 Vbeta and 13 Jbeta primers. The assay was immunoSEQ multiplex PCR, and TCRdb's table has in-frame clones only and misses some. The table records over 85,000 clones, over 60% of them present only once. Sample: PBMCs. The origin of the receptors is a male donor in good health and CMV-seropositive.

The rearrangement links TRBV28 to TRBJ2-2; 11 positions agree with TRBD2. Germline V gives CDR1 MDHEN, CDR2 SYDVKM. V trimming: 5 bases; J trimming: 6 bases; junction bases outside the gene matches: 11. The CDR3 runs 17 residues. CDR3: CASSPGTSGVGAGELFF. CDR3 nucleotides: TGTGCCAGCAGTCCCGGGACTAGCGGAGTAGGTGCCGGGGAGCTGTTTTTT.

The chain recombines TRBV4-2 with TRBJ1-1; D gene ambiguous. CDR3 size: 16 residues. The germline gives CDR1 LGHNA, CDR2 YNFKEQ. V was shortened by 0 bases and J by 3 bases, with 14 bases between the two germline ends. Here the CDR3 reads CASSQDLGGFDTEAFF. CDR3 DNA sequence: TGTGCCAGCAGCCAAGATCTTGGCGGCTTCGACACTGAAGCTTTCTTT.

The CDR3 nucleotides are TGTGCCAGTAGTATACTAGCGGGAGGGGGAGGGGAGACCCAGTACTTC. Its translation is CASSILAGGGGETQYF. The chain links TRBV19 to TRBJ2-5; 12 positions agree with TRBD2. The CDR3 spans 16 residues. The J segment lost 5 bases and the V segment lost 2 bases, leaving 6 bases of the junction unmatched. Germline values: CDR1 LNHDA, CDR2 SQIVND (reference sequence).

This chain connects TRBV5-1 to TRBJ1-5; a possible D gene is TRBD1 (5 bases). Germline-derived CDR1 and CDR2 are SGHRS and YFSETQ. This CDR3 is 13 amino acids long. Trimming removed 0 bases at V and 6 bases at J, with 7 bases between. The chain's CDR3 is CASSLGGGQPQHF. DNA for the CDR3: TGCGCCAGCAGCTTGGGGGGGGGTCAGCCCCAGCATTTT.

The chain carries TRBV7-9 and TRBJ2-7; weak D call: TRBD1 (6 bases). The V end lost 5 bases, the J end lost 4 bases, and 9 bases lay between the germline ends. The CDR3 sequence is 12 residues long. CDR1 is SEHNR, CDR2 FQNEAQ, per germline (reference sequence). The CDR3 DNA reads as TGTGCCAGCAGCGCCACAGGGTACGAGCAGTACTTC. Residues: CASSATGYEQYF.

The chain uses TRBV19 and TRBJ1-1; D is unclear. Looked up from germline, CDR1 is LNHDA and CDR2 is SQIVND (reference sequence). This CDR3 region has 15 residues. The V end lost 3 bases, the J end lost 2 bases, and 13 bases lay between the germline ends. CDR3 in DNA: TGTGCCAGTAGTATTTTCCCGGGAGATAACACTGAAGCTTTCTTT. It specifies CASSIFPGDNTEAFF.

This clone was counted only a few times. The chain combines TRBV7-9 with TRBJ2-3; 12 positions agree with TRBD2. The CDR3 has 16 amino acids. Per the germline V gene, CDR1 is SEHNR and CDR2 is FQNEAQ (reference sequence). J gave up 3 bases and V 5 bases, and 6 bases lay outside the gene matches. In DNA form, the CDR3 reads TGTGCCAGCAGCCCCCCTAGCGGGAGGGCGACAGATACGCAGTATTTT. This encodes CASSPPSGRATDTQYF.

This clone has just a few counts. The chain carries TRBV4-2 and TRBJ1-1, with D hard to call. Germline V gives CDR1 LGHNA, CDR2 YNFKEQ. V gave up 3 bases and J gave up 6 bases, with 14 bases separating them. CDR3 length equals 14 residues. CDR3 sequence: CASSQFRQAPEAFF. The CDR3 region has the DNA TGTGCCAGCAGCCAGTTTAGGCAGGCTCCTGAAGCTTTCTTT.

The rearrangement uses TRBV19 and TRBJ1-1; a weak D match, TRBD1 (5 bases). This CDR3 comprises 16 residues. V was clipped by 6 bases and J by 3 bases, with 20 bases between them. Germline-derived CDR1 and CDR2 are LNHDA and SQIVND (reference sequence). The CDR3: CASRGGRGKWYTEAFF. Written as DNA, the CDR3 is TGTGCCAGTAGGGGGGGTAGAGGAAAGTGGTACACTGAAGCTTTCTTT.

This chain joins TRBV10-3 and TRBJ1-3; the D gene is possibly TRBD1 (5 bases). Germline CDR1 is ENHRY and CDR2 is SYGVKD. The germline V and J ends were trimmed by 10 bases and 0 bases, with 22 bases remaining between them. The CDR3 is 17 amino acids. In nucleotides, the CDR3 is TGTGCCAGCACAGCAACCCAGGGAACCGGCTCTGGAAACACCATATATTTT. Its protein is CASTATQGTGSGNTIYF.

The V gene is TRBV4-2, the J gene TRBJ2-6; 7 nucleotides agree with TRBD1. This CDR3 contains 22 residues. V lost 4 bases and J lost 1; bases outside the gene matches: 22. In germline, CDR1 is LGHNA, CDR2 YNFKEQ. As DNA, the CDR3 is TGTGCCAGCAGCCCAGGACGCGGCAGGGGGAATTTGGTCGGTTCTGGGGCCAACGTCCTGACTTTC. Protein product: CASSPGRGRGNLVGSGANVLTF.

The J gene is TRBJ2-7, the V gene TRBV5-1; possible D gene TRBD2, 6 bases. The CDR3 sequence is 13 residues long. Germline CDR1 and CDR2: SGHRS and YFSETQ. The V and J ends lost 3 bases and 0 bases respectively, with 7 bases between them. The CDR3 spells CASSSGLSYEQYF. In DNA, the CDR3 is TGCGCCAGCAGCTCGGGACTCTCCTACGAGCAGTACTTC.

In DNA, the CDR3 is TGTGCCAGCAGCCCTTGGCAGGGTGTAGGAAGTACGCAGTATTTT. Translation: CASSPWQGVGSTQYF. The V gene is TRBV5-4, the J gene TRBJ2-3; TRBD1 might be the D (5 bases). The CDR3 has 15 amino acids. Trimming removed 4 bases at V and 8 bases at J, with 20 bases between. Per germline, CDR1 SGHNT and CDR2 YYREEE (reference sequence).

The chain recombines TRBV7-2 with TRBJ2-7; maybe TRBD2 (5 bases). The ends were cut back, 5 bases at V and 5 bases at J, with 13 bases in the middle. Germline CDR1 and CDR2: SGHTA and FQGNSA. This CDR3 region has 13 residues. Here the CDR3 reads CASSLRGANEQYF. CDR3 coding DNA: TGTGCCAGCAGCCTCCGGGGTGCGAACGAGCAGTACTTC. The variable domain in full, completed from reference TRBV7-2 and TRBJ2-7, reads GAGVSQSPSNKVTEKGKDVELRCDPISGHTALYWYRQSLGQGLEFLIYFQGNSAPDKSGLPSDRFSAERTGGSVSTLTIQRTQQEDSAVYLCASSLRGANEQYFGPGTRLTVT.

The rearrangement joins TRBV28 to TRBJ2-7, with 7 bases aligning to TRBD2. The CDR3 runs 16 residues. Germline lookup yields CDR1 MDHEN and CDR2 SYDVKM. Trimming took 3 bases from V and 0 from J; bases not matched to a gene: 8. As DNA, the CDR3 is TGTGCCAGCAGTTTGTCAGGGTCGGGAGGCTCCTACGAGCAGTACTTC. Protein: CASSLSGSGGSYEQYF.

The CDR3 spells CASRSGTYEQYF. For the CDR3, the DNA is TGTGCCAGCAGGTCGGGTACCTACGAGCAGTACTTC. This sequence joins TRBV28 and TRBJ2-7; D not certain. CDR1 is MDHEN, CDR2 SYDVKM, per germline. V lost 6 bases and J 2 bases, leaving 8 bases between the germline ends. The CDR3 length is 12 residues. Full variable domain (rest looked up from reference TRBV28 and TRBJ2-7): DVKVTQSSRYLVKRTGEKVFLECVQDMDHENMFWYRQDPGLGLRLIYFSYDVKMKEKGDIPEGYSVSREKKERFSLILESASTNQTSMYLCASRSGTYEQYFGPGTRLTVT.

This clone has a handful of counts. This chain links TRBV27 with TRBJ1-2; D remains ambiguous. Germline assignment: CDR1 MNHEY and CDR2 SMNVEV (reference sequence). The ends were cut back, 7 bases at V and 5 bases at J, with 14 bases in the middle. This CDR3 has 13 residues. The CDR3 nucleotides are TGTGCCAGCACCCTAAACCCCGCATATGGCTACACCTTC. Its protein is CASTLNPAYGYTF.

The rearrangement links TRBV5-1 to TRBJ1-1, with D maybe TRBD1 (6 bases). V lost 3 bases, J lost 8 bases, and 11 bases lay in between. The CDR3 is 12 amino acids. Germline lookup yields CDR1 SGHRS and CDR2 YFSETQ. The CDR3 DNA reads as TGCGCCAGCAGCTCACAGGGCTTAGAAGCTTTCTTT. It translates to CASSSQGLEAFF.

This clone was detected a few times. V gene TRBV30 combines with J gene TRBJ2-7; tentatively, D is TRBD2 (5 bases). V was clipped by 0 bases and J by 6 bases, with 12 bases between them. In germline, CDR1 is GTSNPN, CDR2 SVGIG (reference sequence). CDR3 length: 13 residues. In DNA, the CDR3 is TGTGCCTGGAGTGTACAAGGTGGAGGCGAGCAGTACTTC. Encoded protein: CAWSVQGGGEQYF.

V gene TRBV5-8 combines with J gene TRBJ1-4, with a weak D call TRBD1 (6 bases). Trimming removed 4 bases at V and 8 bases at J, with 18 bases between. The V gene's germline CDR1 is SGHTS and CDR2 YDEGEE. The CDR3 is 15 amino acids. The CDR3 protein is CASSIRTGSQEKLFF. CDR3 nucleotides: TGTGCCAGCAGCATCCGAACAGGGTCCCAAGAAAAACTGTTTTTT. Filled out from reference TRBV5-8 and TRBJ1-4, the complete variable domain reads EAGVTQSPTHLIKTRGQQATLRCSPISGHTSVYWYQQALGLGLQFLLWYDEGEERNRGNFPPRFSGRQFPNYSSELNVNALELEDSALYLCASSIRTGSQEKLFFGSGTQLSVL.

This chain joins TRBV7-8 and TRBJ1-2; D may be TRBD1 (6 bases). With 5 bases removed from V and 6 bases from J, the gap between germline ends came to 13 bases. CDR1 and CDR2 (germline): SGHVS, FQNEAQ. The CDR3 has 13 residues. The CDR3 protein is CASSQGWVDGYTF. CDR3 sequence (DNA): TGTGCCAGCAGCCAGGGGTGGGTTGATGGCTACACCTTC.

V usage is TRBV19 and J usage is TRBJ1-2, with TRBD1 as a possible D gene (6 bases). The germline V and J ends were trimmed by 3 bases and 8 bases, with 16 bases remaining between them. This CDR3 is 14 amino acids long. The germline V gene encodes CDR1 LNHDA and CDR2 SQIVND (reference sequence). The CDR3 DNA follows: TGTGCCAGTAGTATGGAAACTCACAGGGACGGCTACACCTTC. Amino acids: CASSMETHRDGYTF.

The chain uses TRBV5-1 and TRBJ2-7; the match to TRBD2 covers 9 bases. The CDR3 length is 16 residues. Germline lookup yields CDR1 SGHRS and CDR2 YFSETQ. The V and J ends lost 4 bases and 4 bases, in that order; junction bases with no gene match: 12. The CDR3 DNA reads as TGCGCCAGCAGCGCTAGAGCTGGGCGGGAGGGGTACGAGCAGTACTTC. Its protein is CASSARAGREGYEQYF.

This chain uses TRBV30 with TRBJ2-3, with D uncertain. Germline-derived CDR1 and CDR2 are GTSNPN and SVGIG (reference sequence). V lost 0 bases to trimming and J lost 7 bases, with 5 bases between them. This CDR3 spans 11 amino acids. The CDR3 region is CAWSVQNTQYF. The CDR3 DNA sequence: TGTGCCTGGAGTGTACAAAATACGCAGTATTTT.

The rearrangement uses TRBV7-2 and TRBJ1-5; TRBD1 aligns across 9 bases. This CDR3 spans 14 amino acids. J was trimmed by 8 bases and V by 5 bases; bases with no gene match: 7. In germline, CDR1 is SGHTA, CDR2 FQGNSA. The CDR3 nucleotides read TGTGCCAGCAGCCCACAGGGGGCGCTTGAGCCCCAGCATTTT. It is translated as CASSPQGALEPQHF. The whole variable domain, filled in from reference TRBV7-2 and TRBJ1-5, reads GAGVSQSPSNKVTEKGKDVELRCDPISGHTALYWYRQSLGQGLEFLIYFQGNSAPDKSGLPSDRFSAERTGGSVSTLTIQRTQQEDSAVYLCASSPQGALEPQHFGDGTRLSIL.